This TCR beta chain originates from a study of T cell responses to AZD1222 COVID-19 vaccine. Study overall: It was second doses at about 4 or about 12 weeks that were pooled.

This CDR3 has 13 amino acids. V was shortened by 1 base and J by 2 bases, with 5 bases between the two germline ends. Germline loops: CDR1 SEHNR, CDR2 FQNEAQ (reference sequence). Profiling relied on immunoSEQ multiplex PCR, and the TCRdb table lists in-frame clones only, not all of them. The sample shows about 96,000 clones, 80% to 90% of them seen only once. The chain employs TRBV7-9 and TRBJ1-2; no reliable D call. The receptor comes from an adult in good health. The material sequenced was peripheral blood, taken on day 0 of AZD1222 vaccination. The CDR3 region has the DNA TGTGCCAGCAGCTTAGACAGCAACTATGGCTACACCTTC. This sequence encodes CASSLDSNYGYTF.